This TCR beta chain was profiled in a study of T cell responses to AZD1222 COVID-19 vaccine. Germline lookup yields CDR1 SGHRS and CDR2 YFSETQ. This CDR3 is built from 17 residues. The V gene lost 1 base and the J gene lost 10 bases, with 21 bases spanning the gap. Measured with immunoSEQ multiplex PCR; TCRdb has only the in-frame clones, and not every one. Among some 99,000 clones listed, nearly 90% were seen once. Notes on the study in general: Unmutated variant regions reportedly attract nearly half of all spike-specific TCRs. Across spike, vaccine-associated CD4 TCRs were found, dominant at 160-218 and 743-854. The donors showed a predominance of white British ancestry and of females, with possible underestimation of clonal diversity. Among AZD1222 vaccinees, only six were seropositive at baseline.

As regards this clone: Its cognate antigen is unknown.

The receptor was isolated from an adult in good health. The chain employs TRBV5-1 and TRBJ1-6; TRBD1 is a possible D gene (5 bases). The starting material was peripheral blood, obtained on day 0 of MenACWY control vaccination. The CDR3 DNA sequence: TGCGCCAGCAGCTTGAGAAGGCCAGGGCAGGGTAAATCACCCCTCCACTTT. Translated, it gives CASSLRRPGQGKSPLHF. Full variable domain (missing parts from reference TRBV5-1 and TRBJ1-6): KAGVTQTPRYLIKTRGQQVTLSCSPISGHRSVSWYQQTPGQGLQFLFEYFSETQRNKGNFPGRFSGRQFSNSRSEMNVSTLELGDSALYLCASSLRRPGQGKSPLHFGNGTRLTVT.